This is a list of T cell receptor beta chains from one sample in a study of beta chain features in type 1 diabetes. Sequencing was performed with immunoSEQ multiplex PCR; in TCRdb, only in-frame clones are kept and a portion is missing. The sample consists of almost 350,000 clones, around 9.3% of them appearing once. Material for sequencing was central memory CD4+ T cells from blood. The source of these receptors is a man between 25 and 39 years old with type 1 diabetes. CDR3s include the opening cysteine and the closing phenylalanine or tryptophan. The order of the fields is J gene, D gene, clone size, V gene, CDR3 DNA, CDR3 protein. D genes are given only for firm matches. Only part of the rows carry a size: once, few, many, or a class if the clone is expanded.

TRBJ2-5 | TRBD1 | few | TRBV29-1 | TGCAGCGTTGGCCAGGGGGCGGGAGAGACCCAGTACTTC | CSVGQGAGETQYF
TRBJ1-1 | TRBD1 | few | TRBV7-2 | TGTGCCAGCAGCTCTCAGGGGACAGGGGGCGTTACGGCTTTCTTT | CASSSQGTGGVTAFF
TRBJ2-1 | - | many | TRBV10-3 | TGTGCCATCAGTGAGGGTAGCGGCTCCTACAATGAGCAGTTCTTC | CAISEGSGSYNEQFF
TRBJ1-2 | TRBD1 | few | TRBV19 | TGTGCCAGTAGACCTGACAGGGGGGATGGCTACACCTTC | CASRPDRGDGYTF
TRBJ2-1 | - | few | TRBV4-1 | TGCGCCAGCAGCCAAGACCCCCGGTCCCGGGGCAATGAGCAGTTCTTC | CASSQDPRSRGNEQFF
TRBJ1-1 | - | - | TRBV23-1 | TGCGCCAGCAGTCCCGCCGGGACTACCGTTCAGAGGATGAACACTGAAGCTTTCTTT | CASSPAGTTVQRMNTEAFF
TRBJ1-5 | - | - | TRBV9 | TGTGCCAGCAGCGCCTCAGTGATGGGCAATCAGCCCCAGCATTTT | CASSASVMGNQPQHF
TRBJ2-7 | - | many | TRBV18 | TGTGCCAGCTCGAGGACAGAATCCTACGAGCAGTACTTC | CASSRTESYEQYF
TRBJ2-5 | TRBD1 | once | TRBV19 | TGTGCCAGTAGTAAAGCAGGGGGAGAGACCCAGTACTTC | CASSKAGGETQYF
TRBJ1-1 | TRBD1 | - | TRBV7-9 | TGTGCCAGCAGCTCGCAGGGGGTGAACACTGAAGCTTTCTTT | CASSSQGVNTEAFF
TRBJ2-3 | - | few | TRBV7-9 | TGTGCCAGCAGCTTAGCCGGGCGGCGGTCCACAGATACGCAGTATTTT | CASSLAGRRSTDTQYF
TRBJ2-3 | TRBD2 | - | TRBV15 | TGTGCCACCAGCAGTTGGACTAGCGGGGGTGGCACAGATACGCAGTATTTT | CATSSWTSGGGTDTQYF
TRBJ2-2 | - | few | TRBV7-2 | TGTGCCAGCAGCTTAGCGAAGGGTACCGGGGAGCTGTTTTTT | CASSLAKGTGELFF
TRBJ2-5 | - | many | TRBV28 | TGTGCCAGCAGTTACCCTGAAGGCAGGGTGGAAGGAGAGACCCAGTACTTC | CASSYPEGRVEGETQYF
TRBJ2-1 | - | - | TRBV7-6 | TGTGCCAGCAGCTTAGAATGGGGGAATGAGCAGTTCTTC | CASSLEWGNEQFF
TRBJ1-4 | - | few | TRBV11-2 | TGTGCCAGCAGCTTAAGGGGGGTCCTTGCAACTAATGAAAAACTGTTTTTT | CASSLRGVLATNEKLFF
TRBJ1-1 | TRBD1 | few | TRBV6-6 | TGTGCCAGCAGTTACTCGTTACAGGGGGCTGAAGCTTTCTTT | CASSYSLQGAEAFF
TRBJ1-1 | TRBD1 | - | TRBV9 | TGTGCCAGCAGCTCGAGGCCAGGGGGTTTTTATTCTGAAGCTTTCTTT | CASSSRPGGFYSEAFF
TRBJ2-5 | - | - | TRBV7-2 | TGTGCCAGCAGCTCGGCTAGACAAGAGACCCAGTACTTC | CASSSARQETQYF
TRBJ2-5 | TRBD2 | - | TRBV7-2 | TGTGCCAGCAGCTTAGGGAGACTAGCGGGGGGGACCCAGTACTTC | CASSLGRLAGGTQYF
TRBJ2-5 | - | - | TRBV29-1 | TGCAGCGTTGATTTAGACGGAGGCCAAGAGACCCAGTACTTC | CSVDLDGGQETQYF
TRBJ2-6 | - | - | TRBV15 | TGTGCCACCAGCAAAGAGGGGGGCTTGAGCTCTGGGGCCAACGTCCTGACTTTC | CATSKEGGLSSGANVLTF
TRBJ2-3 | TRBD1 | few | TRBV4-1 | TGCGCCAGCAGCCAGGACAGGGACGTGACAGATACGCAGTATTTT | CASSQDRDVTDTQYF
TRBJ1-5 | - | few | TRBV2 | TGTGCCAGCAGCAGACAGAGCGCTAGCAATCAGCCCCAGCATTTT | CASSRQSASNQPQHF
TRBJ1-5 | TRBD1 | - | TRBV6-1 | TGTGCCAGCAGCGGGACAGGGGGCGTTCAGCCCCAGCATTTT | CASSGTGGVQPQHF
TRBJ2-4 | TRBD2 | many | TRBV4-3 | TGCGCCAGCAGCCAAGAAGATAGCGGGACGAAAAACATTCAGTACTTC | CASSQEDSGTKNIQYF
TRBJ1-2 | - | - | TRBV29-1 | TGCAGCTACGGTACCTATGGCTACACCTTC | CSYGTYGYTF
TRBJ2-1 | - | few | TRBV7-2 | TGCGCCAGCAGCCAGGGTCCAGCTTCCAATGAGCAGTTCTTC | CASSQGPASNEQFF
TRBJ2-3 | - | few | TRBV6-5 | TGTGCCAGCAGACCCCCGGGCGGGTTGACAGATACGCAGTATTTT | CASRPPGGLTDTQYF
TRBJ1-1 | - | - | TRBV29-1 | TGCAGCGTTGAAGGTGGCTTGGGACTCGGAGTGAACACTGAAGCTTTCTTT | CSVEGGLGLGVNTEAFF
TRBJ2-2 | - | few | TRBV7-9 | TGTGCCAGCAGCGTTAAGGCTTGGAACACCGGGGAGCTGTTTTTT | CASSVKAWNTGELFF
TRBJ1-1 | - | - | TRBV6-5 | TGTGCCAGCACCGACGGCAGGGAGAACACTGAAGCTTTCTTT | CASTDGRENTEAFF
TRBJ1-5 | - | - | TRBV30 | TGTGCCTGGAGTGTCGGGGGAGGACAGCCCCAGCATTTT | CAWSVGGGQPQHF
TRBJ2-5 | TRBD2 | - | TRBV2 | TGTGCCAGCAGTGGGACTAGAGGGGAGACCCAGTACTTC | CASSGTRGETQYF
TRBJ1-4 | TRBD1 | many | TRBV5-1 | TGCGCCAGCAGCTGGACAGGGGGCGATGAAAAACTGTTTTTT | CASSWTGGDEKLFF
TRBJ2-1 | - | - | TRBV7-9 | TGTGCCAGCAGCTCAGGTTCGGGGGCCAACTACAATGAGCAGTTCTTC | CASSSGSGANYNEQFF
TRBJ2-5 | TRBD2 | few | TRBV28 | TGTGCCAGCAGTTTATGGCGTAGCGGGGCTAGAGAGACCCAGTACTTC | CASSLWRSGARETQYF
TRBJ1-6 | TRBD1 | few | TRBV6-5 | TGTGCCAGCAGCCCGCCGGGACAGGGTCCACCCCTCCACTTT | CASSPPGQGPPLHF
TRBJ1-2 | TRBD1 | few | TRBV11-2 | TGTGCCAGCAGCACGGGACAGAACTATGGCTACACCTTC | CASSTGQNYGYTF
TRBJ2-5 | - | many | TRBV7-2 | TGTGCCAGCAGCTTATCCCCAGGGACAGAGACCCAGTACTTC | CASSLSPGTETQYF
TRBJ1-1 | TRBD1 | few | TRBV7-8 | TGTGCCAGCAGTAGGACAGGGGGCAACACTGAAGCTTTCTTT | CASSRTGGNTEAFF
TRBJ2-7 | TRBD1 | - | TRBV10-3 | TGTGCCATCAGTGATTCGGACAGGGCTTACGAGCAGTACTTC | CAISDSDRAYEQYF
TRBJ2-5 | - | - | TRBV11-2 | TGTGCCAGCAGCTTAGATATACGGGGGACCCAAGAGACCCAGTACTTC | CASSLDIRGTQETQYF
TRBJ2-3 | - | - | TRBV10-1 | TGCGCCAGCAGTGAGCGGAGGTCCACAGATACGCAGTATTTT | CASSERRSTDTQYF
TRBJ1-5 | - | - | TRBV7-6 | TGTGCCAGCAGCTTAGACAGCCATAGCAATCAGCCCCAGCATTTT | CASSLDSHSNQPQHF
TRBJ2-5 | - | many | TRBV18 | TGTGCCAGCTCCCCGAACCAAGAGACCCAGTACTTC | CASSPNQETQYF
TRBJ2-3 | - | many | TRBV7-9 | TGTGCCAGCAGCGCCGTTTCCAGCGGCCCTTCGAATACGCAGTATTTT | CASSAVSSGPSNTQYF